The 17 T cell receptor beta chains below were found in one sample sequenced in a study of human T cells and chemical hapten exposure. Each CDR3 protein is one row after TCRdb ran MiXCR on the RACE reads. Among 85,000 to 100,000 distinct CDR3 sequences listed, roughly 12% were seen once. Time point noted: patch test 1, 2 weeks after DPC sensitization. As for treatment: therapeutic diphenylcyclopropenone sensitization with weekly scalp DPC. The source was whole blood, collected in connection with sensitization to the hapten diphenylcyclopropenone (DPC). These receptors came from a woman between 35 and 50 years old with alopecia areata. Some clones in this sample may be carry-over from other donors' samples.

The CDR3 nucleotides are TGTGCCAGCAGCTTTCCCCGGACTAGCGGGAGAGAGCAGTACTTC. Amino acids: CASSFPRTSGREQYF. The V call is TRBV28, the J call TRBJ2-7; 13 bases are shared with TRBD2. Trimming took 6 bases from V and 7 from J; bases not matched to a gene: 9. There are 15 residues in the CDR3. Germline V gene sequence: CDR1 MDHEN, CDR2 SYDVKM. The whole variable domain, remainder taken from reference TRBV28 and TRBJ2-7, is DVKVTQSSRYLVKRTGEKVFLECVQDMDHENMFWYRQDPGLGLRLIYFSYDVKMKEKGDIPEGYSVSREKKERFSLILESASTNQTSMYLCASSFPRTSGREQYFGPGTRLTVT.

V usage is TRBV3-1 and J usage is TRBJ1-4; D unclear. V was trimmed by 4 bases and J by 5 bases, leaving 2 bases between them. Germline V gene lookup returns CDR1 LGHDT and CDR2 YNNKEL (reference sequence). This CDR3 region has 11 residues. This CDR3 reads CASSRNEKLFF. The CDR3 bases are TGTGCCAGCAGCCGCAATGAAAAACTGTTTTTT.

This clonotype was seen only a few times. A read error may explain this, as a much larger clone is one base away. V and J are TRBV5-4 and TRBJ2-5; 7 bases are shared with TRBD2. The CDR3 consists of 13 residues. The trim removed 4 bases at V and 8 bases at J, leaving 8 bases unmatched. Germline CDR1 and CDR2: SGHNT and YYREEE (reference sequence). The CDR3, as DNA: TGTGCCAGCAGCCTTCCGAGGGAGGGCACCCAGTACTTC. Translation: CASSLPREGTQYF.

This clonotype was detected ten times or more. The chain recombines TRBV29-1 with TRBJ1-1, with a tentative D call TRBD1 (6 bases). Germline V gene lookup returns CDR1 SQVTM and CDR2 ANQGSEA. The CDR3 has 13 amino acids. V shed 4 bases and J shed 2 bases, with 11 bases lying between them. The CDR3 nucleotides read TGCAGCGTTGGCGTCAGGGGAAACACTGAAGCTTTCTTT. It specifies CSVGVRGNTEAFF.

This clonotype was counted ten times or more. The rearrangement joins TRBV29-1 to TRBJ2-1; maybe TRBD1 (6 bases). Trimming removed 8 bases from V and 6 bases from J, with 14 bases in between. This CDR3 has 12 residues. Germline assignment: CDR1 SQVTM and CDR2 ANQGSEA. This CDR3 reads CSLSRTVNEQFF. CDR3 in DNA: TGCAGCCTTTCCCGGACAGTCAATGAGCAGTTCTTC.

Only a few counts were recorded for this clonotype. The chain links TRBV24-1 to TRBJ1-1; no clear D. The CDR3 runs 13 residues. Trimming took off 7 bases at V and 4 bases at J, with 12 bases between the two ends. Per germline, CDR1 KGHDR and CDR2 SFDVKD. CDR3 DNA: TGTGCCACCAGGCGTAGGGAGGGCACTGAAGCTTTCTTT. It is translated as CATRRREGTEAFF.

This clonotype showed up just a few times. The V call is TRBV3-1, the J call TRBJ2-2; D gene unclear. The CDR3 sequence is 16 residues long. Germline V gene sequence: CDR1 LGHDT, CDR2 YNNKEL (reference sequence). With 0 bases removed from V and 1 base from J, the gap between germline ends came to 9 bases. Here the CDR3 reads CASSQEGWQNTGELFF. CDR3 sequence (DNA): TGTGCCAGCAGCCAAGAAGGATGGCAGAACACCGGGGAGCTGTTTTTT.

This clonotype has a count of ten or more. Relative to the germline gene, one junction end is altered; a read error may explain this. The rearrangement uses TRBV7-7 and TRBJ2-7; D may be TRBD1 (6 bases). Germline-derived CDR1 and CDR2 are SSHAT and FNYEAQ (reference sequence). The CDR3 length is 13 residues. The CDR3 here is CASSRDIDYEQYF. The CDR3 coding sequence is TGTGCTAGCAGCCGGGACATAGACTACGAGCAGTACTTC. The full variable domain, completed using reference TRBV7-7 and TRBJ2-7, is GAGVSQSPRYKVTKRGQDVTLRCDPISSHATLYWYQQALGQGPEFLTYFNYEAQPDKSGLPSDRFSAERPEGSISTLTIQRTEQRDSAMYRCASSRDIDYEQYFGPGTRLTVT.

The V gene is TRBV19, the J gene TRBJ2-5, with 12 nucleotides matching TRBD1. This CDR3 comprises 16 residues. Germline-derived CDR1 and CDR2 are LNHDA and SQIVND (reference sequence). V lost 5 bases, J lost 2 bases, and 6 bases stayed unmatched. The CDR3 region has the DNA TGTGCCAGTAGTCCAGGGACAGGGGGCTTTCAAGAGACCCAGTACTTC. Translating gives CASSPGTGGFQETQYF. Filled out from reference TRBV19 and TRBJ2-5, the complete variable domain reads DGGITQSPKYLFRKEGQNVTLSCEQNLNHDAMYWYRQDPGQGLRLIYYSQIVNDFQKGDIAEGYSVSREKKESFPLTVTSAQKNPTAFYLCASSPGTGGFQETQYFGPGTRLLVL.

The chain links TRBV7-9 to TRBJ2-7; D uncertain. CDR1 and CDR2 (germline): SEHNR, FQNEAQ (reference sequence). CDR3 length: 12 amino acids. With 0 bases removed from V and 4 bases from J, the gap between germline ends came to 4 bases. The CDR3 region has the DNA TGTGCCAGCAGCTTAGCTTGGTACGAGCAGTACTTC. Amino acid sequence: CASSLAWYEQYF.

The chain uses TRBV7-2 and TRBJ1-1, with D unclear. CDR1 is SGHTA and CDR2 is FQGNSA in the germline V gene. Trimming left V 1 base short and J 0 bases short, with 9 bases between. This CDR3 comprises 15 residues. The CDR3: CASSLGGKMNTEAFF. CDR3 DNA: TGTGCCAGCAGCTTAGGTGGAAAAATGAACACTGAAGCTTTCTTT. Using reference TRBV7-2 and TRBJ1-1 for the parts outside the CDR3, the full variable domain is GAGVSQSPSNKVTEKGKDVELRCDPISGHTALYWYRQSLGQGLEFLIYFQGNSAPDKSGLPSDRFSAERTGGSVSTLTIQRTQQEDSAVYLCASSLGGKMNTEAFFGQGTRLTVV.

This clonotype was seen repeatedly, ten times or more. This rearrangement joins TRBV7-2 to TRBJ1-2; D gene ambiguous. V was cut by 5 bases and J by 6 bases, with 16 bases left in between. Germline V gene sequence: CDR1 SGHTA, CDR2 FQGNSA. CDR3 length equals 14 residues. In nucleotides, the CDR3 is TGTGCCAGCAGCCGCCAGCATGGGGAGGATGGCTACACCTTC. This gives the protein CASSRQHGEDGYTF.

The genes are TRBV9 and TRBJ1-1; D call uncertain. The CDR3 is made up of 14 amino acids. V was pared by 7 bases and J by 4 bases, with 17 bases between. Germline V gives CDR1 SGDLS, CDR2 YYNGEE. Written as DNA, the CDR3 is TGTGCCAGCTCAAAGGGTATAGGACGCACTGAAGCTTTCTTT. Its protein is CASSKGIGRTEAFF. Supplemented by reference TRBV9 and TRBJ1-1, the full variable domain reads DSGVTQTPKHLITATGQRVTLRCSPRSGDLSVYWYQQSLDQGLQFLIQYYNGEERAKGNILERFSAQQFPDLHSELNLSSLELGDSALYFCASSKGIGRTEAFFGQGTRLTVV.

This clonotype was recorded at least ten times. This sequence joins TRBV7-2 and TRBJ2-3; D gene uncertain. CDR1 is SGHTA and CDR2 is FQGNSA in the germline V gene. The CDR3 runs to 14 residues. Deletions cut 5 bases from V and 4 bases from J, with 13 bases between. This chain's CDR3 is CASSGARPPDTQYF. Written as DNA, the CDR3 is TGTGCCAGCAGCGGCGCTAGGCCCCCAGATACGCAGTATTTT.

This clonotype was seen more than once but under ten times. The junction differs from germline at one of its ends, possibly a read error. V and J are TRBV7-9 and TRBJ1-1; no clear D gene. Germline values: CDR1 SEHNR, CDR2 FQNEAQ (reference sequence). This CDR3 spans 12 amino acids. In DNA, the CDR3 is TGTGCCAGCAGCTTGTTGGTAGCTGAGGCTTTCTTT. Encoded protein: CASSLLVAEAFF.

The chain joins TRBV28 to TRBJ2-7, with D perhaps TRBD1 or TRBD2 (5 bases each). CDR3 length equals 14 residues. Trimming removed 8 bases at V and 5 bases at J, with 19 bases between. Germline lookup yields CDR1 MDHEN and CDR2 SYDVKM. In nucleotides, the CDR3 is TGTGCCAGCTCGACACCGGGACCGAGGGACGAGCAGTACTTC. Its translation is CASSTPGPRDEQYF.

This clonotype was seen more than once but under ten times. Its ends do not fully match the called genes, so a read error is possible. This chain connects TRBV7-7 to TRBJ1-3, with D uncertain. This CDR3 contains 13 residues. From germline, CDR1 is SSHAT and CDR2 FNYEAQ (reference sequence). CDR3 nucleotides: TGTGCTAGCAGCTTAGATGAGAGAACCACCATATATTTT. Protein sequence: CASSLDERTTIYF.